The rows below give T cell receptor beta chains drawn from one sample of a study of cytomegalovirus exposure and HLA in healthy donors. Some clones are missing from TCRdb's copy, which holds only in-frame ones; the method was immunoSEQ multiplex PCR. Of 70,000 to 95,000 clones listed, around 84% are singletons. What was sequenced was PBMCs. These receptors came from a man aged 18-30 years in good health and CMV-seronegative. Each CDR3 is given with its conserved first and last residue. Not all rows give a size; the values are once, few, many and, for expanded clones, a class.

18	few	TRBV5-1	TRBJ1-6	CASSFGTGERSYNSPLHF
13	-	TRBV13	TRBJ1-1	CASSPTGATEAFF
18	-	TRBV4-1	TRBJ2-7	CASSHRPSESGQAYEQYF
14	-	TRBV6-5	TRBJ2-5	CAILTSGAGGTQYF
15	-	TRBV2	TRBJ1-1	CASHRDLGGDTEAFF
15	-	TRBV7-6	TRBJ2-1	CASSGTGVYGNEQFF
15	-	TRBV6-6	TRBJ1-1	CASSGRDRGNTEAFF
16	-	TRBV5-5	TRBJ1-4	CASSFSGARMGEKLFF
15	-	TRBV5-1	TRBJ1-6	CASSPGWERSSPLHF
14	-	TRBV7-9	TRBJ1-2	CASSPTVENYGYTF
14	once	TRBV7-9	TRBJ2-5	CASSPPIARETQYF
12	few	TRBV29-1	TRBJ1-3	CSVGYEGNTIYF
16	-	TRBV21-1	TRBJ1-2	CASSILQGRANYGYTF
14	-	TRBV6-5	TRBJ1-2	CASSRGQPNYGYTF
14	-	TRBV10-3	TRBJ1-1	CAISRDRGSTEAFF
17	once	TRBV7-3	TRBJ2-4	CASSHRGGGEGKNIQYF
14	-	TRBV27	TRBJ1-1	CASSLFRDTGEAFF
16	once	TRBV19	TRBJ1-5	CASSILLDRVGQPQHF
13	-	TRBV10-1	TRBJ1-2	CASSEGQGGGYTF
14	-	TRBV9	TRBJ1-2	CASSVGTADYGYTF
14	-	TRBV6-6	TRBJ2-3	CASSYPGQGDTQYF
20	-	TRBV6-1	TRBJ1-5	CASSEGVGGQGLISNQPQHF
15	-	TRBV6-1	TRBJ2-7	CASSELARSSYEQYF
15	-	TRBV6-5	TRBJ1-2	CASSYLGTGEGGYTF
16	few	TRBV16	TRBJ1-2	CASSQYRTGGNYGYTF
13	few	TRBV2	TRBJ2-5	CASTPGRGETQYF